This T cell receptor (beta chain) is from a study of blood T cell repertoires in COVID-19. Background on the study: Whether acute or convalescent, the COVID-19 samples came from the United States, Italy and Spain.

The CDR3 is made up of 16 amino acids. V was shortened by 6 bases and J by 4 bases, with 22 bases between the two germline ends. Germline CDR1 reads MRHNA; CDR2 reads SNTAGT. Original processing notes: Amplification from reference gene primers served as the basis for estimated nucleated cell counts. TCRdb's copy holds only in-frame clones and misses some; the assay was immunoSEQ multiplex PCR. V and J calls and clone size follow that table, whereas D and trimming were derived from the DNA. The sample shows more than 450,000 clones, around 90% of them seen only once. Recruits, aged about 18 to 89 years, lived in 24 US areas.

This sequence joins TRBV6-4 and TRBJ2-7, with D possibly matching TRBD1 (6 bases). The receptor was isolated from a woman between 18 and 30 years old who had recovered from COVID-19. Material for sequencing was PBMCs or T cells enriched from blood (not recorded which). CDR3 DNA sequence: TGTGCCAGCAGCGAGACCTGCCGGGACACCGAGTACGAGCAGTACTTC. Its translation is CASSETCRDTEYEQYF.